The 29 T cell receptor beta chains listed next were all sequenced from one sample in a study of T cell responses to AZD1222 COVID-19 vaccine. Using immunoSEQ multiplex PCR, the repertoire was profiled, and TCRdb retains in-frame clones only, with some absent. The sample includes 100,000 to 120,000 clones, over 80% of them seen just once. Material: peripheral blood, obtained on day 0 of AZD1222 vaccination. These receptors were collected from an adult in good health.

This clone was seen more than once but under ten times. The CDR3, as DNA: TGTGCCAGCAGCCAAGTTGAGGATACGCAGTATTTT. Encoded protein: CASSQVEDTQYF. This rearrangement joins TRBV3-1 (or the pseudogene TRBV3-2) to TRBJ2-3, with D hard to call. Looked up from germline, CDR1 is LGHDT and CDR2 is YNNKEL (reference sequence). The CDR3 spans 12 residues. Trimming left V 1 base short and J 6 bases short, with 5 bases between.

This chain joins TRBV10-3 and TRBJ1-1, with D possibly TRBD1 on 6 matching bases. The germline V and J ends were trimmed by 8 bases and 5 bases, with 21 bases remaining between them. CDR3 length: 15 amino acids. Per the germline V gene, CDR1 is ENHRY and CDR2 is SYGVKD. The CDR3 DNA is TGTGCCATCGGTCCTGGTTCCGGGAGGGGGACTGAAGCTTTCTTT. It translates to CAIGPGSGRGTEAFF.

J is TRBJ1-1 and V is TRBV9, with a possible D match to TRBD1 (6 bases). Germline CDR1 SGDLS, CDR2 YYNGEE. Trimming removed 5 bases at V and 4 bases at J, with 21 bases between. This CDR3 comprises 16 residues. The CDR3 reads CASRPGGDTVSTEAFF. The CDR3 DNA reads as TGTGCCAGCAGACCGGGGGGGGACACGGTAAGCACTGAAGCTTTCTTT.

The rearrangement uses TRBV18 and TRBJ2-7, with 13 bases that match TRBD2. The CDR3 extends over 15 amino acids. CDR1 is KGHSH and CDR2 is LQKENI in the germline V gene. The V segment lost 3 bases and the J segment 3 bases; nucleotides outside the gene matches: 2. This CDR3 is CASSPGLAGDYEQYF. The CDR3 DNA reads TGTGCCAGCTCACCCGGACTAGCGGGGGACTACGAGCAGTACTTC.

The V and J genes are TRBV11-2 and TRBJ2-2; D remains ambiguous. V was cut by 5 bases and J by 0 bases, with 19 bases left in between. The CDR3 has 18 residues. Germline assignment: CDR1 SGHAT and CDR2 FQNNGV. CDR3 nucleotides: TGTGCCAGCAGCCTCATCGGCCCGGGCCACCCGAACACCGGGGAGCTGTTTTTT. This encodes CASSLIGPGHPNTGELFF.

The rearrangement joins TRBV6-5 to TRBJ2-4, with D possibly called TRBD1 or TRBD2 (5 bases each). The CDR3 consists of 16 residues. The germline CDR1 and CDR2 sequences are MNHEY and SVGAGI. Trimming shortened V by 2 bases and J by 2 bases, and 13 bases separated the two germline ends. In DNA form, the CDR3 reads TGTGCCAGCAGTTACGGGGCAGGGAGCTCCAAAAACATTCAGTACTTC. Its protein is CASSYGAGSSKNIQYF.

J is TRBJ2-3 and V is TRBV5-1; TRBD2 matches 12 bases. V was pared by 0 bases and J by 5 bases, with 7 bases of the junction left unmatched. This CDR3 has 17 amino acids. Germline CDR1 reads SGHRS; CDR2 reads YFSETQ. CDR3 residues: CASSLGPSGGAEDTQYF. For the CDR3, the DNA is TGCGCCAGCAGCTTGGGCCCTAGCGGGGGGGCTGAAGATACGCAGTATTTT.

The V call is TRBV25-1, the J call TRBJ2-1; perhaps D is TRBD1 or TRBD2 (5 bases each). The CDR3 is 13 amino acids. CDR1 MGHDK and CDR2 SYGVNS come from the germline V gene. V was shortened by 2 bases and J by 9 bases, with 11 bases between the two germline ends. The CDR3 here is CASSENFGGEQFF. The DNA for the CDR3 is TGTGCCAGCAGTGAAAATTTTGGGGGTGAGCAGTTCTTC.

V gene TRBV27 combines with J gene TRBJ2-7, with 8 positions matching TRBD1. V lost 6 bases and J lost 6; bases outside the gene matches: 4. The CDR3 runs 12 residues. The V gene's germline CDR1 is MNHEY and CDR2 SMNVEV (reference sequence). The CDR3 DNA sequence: TGTGCCAGCAGGGGGACAGGCCGCGAGCAGTACTTC. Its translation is CASRGTGREQYF.

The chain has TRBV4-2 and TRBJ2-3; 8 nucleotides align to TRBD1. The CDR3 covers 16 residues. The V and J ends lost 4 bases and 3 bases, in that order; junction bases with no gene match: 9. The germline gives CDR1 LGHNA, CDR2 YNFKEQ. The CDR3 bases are TGTGCCAGCAGCCCCATGGCAGGGGGCGGAACAGATACGCAGTATTTT. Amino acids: CASSPMAGGGTDTQYF.

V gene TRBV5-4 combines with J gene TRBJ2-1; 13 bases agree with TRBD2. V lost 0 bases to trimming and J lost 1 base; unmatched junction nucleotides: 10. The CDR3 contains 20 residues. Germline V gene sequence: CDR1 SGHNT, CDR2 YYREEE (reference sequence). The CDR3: CASSLVRTSGGAWSYNEQFF. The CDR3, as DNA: TGTGCCAGCAGCTTGGTCCGGACTAGCGGGGGCGCTTGGTCCTACAATGAGCAGTTCTTC.

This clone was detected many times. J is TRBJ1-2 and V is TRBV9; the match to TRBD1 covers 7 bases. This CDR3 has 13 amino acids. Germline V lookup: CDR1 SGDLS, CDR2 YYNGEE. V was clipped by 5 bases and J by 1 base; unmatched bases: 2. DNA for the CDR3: TGTGCCAGCAGGGGGACAGTTAACTATGGCTACACCTTC. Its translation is CASRGTVNYGYTF.

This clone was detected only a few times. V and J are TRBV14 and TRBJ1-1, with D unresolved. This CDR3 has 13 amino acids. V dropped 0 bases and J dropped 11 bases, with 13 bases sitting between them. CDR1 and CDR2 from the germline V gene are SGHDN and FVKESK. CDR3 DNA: TGTGCCAGCAGCCAAGATGGGGAATTTGAGGCTTTCTTT. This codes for CASSQDGEFEAFF.

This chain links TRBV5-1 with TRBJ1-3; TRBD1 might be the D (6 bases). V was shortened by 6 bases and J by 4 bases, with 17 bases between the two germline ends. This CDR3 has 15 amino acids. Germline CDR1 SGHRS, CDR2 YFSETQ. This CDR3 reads CASTPGAGIGNTIYF. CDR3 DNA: TGCGCCAGCACCCCAGGGGCGGGAATCGGAAACACCATATATTTT.

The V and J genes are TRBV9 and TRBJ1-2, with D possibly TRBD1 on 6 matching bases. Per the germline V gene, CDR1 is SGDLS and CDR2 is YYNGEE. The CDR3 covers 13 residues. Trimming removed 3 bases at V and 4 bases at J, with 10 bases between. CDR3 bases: TGTGCCAGCAGCGCAGGGGTCCTCTATGGCTACACCTTC. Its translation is CASSAGVLYGYTF.

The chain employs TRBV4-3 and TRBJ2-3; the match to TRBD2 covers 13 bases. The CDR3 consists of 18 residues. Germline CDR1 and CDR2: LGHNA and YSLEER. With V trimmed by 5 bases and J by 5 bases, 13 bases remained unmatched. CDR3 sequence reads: CASSEDLGLAGYEDTQYF. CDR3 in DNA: TGCGCCAGCAGCGAGGACTTGGGACTAGCGGGGTATGAAGATACGCAGTATTTT.

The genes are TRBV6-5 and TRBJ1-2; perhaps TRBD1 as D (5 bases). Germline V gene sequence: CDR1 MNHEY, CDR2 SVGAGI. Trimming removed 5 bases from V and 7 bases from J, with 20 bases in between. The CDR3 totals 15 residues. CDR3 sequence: CASSRDRPSRGGYTF. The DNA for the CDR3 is TGTGCCAGCAGTCGCGACAGACCGAGTCGGGGTGGCTACACCTTC.

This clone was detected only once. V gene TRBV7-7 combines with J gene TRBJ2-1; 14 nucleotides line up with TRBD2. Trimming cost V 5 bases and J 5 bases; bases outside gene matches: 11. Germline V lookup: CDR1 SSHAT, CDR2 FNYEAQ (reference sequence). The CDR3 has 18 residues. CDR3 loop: CASSQTPGLAGGDNEQFF. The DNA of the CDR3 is TGTGCCAGCAGCCAAACCCCCGGACTAGCGGGGGGCGACAATGAGCAGTTCTTC.

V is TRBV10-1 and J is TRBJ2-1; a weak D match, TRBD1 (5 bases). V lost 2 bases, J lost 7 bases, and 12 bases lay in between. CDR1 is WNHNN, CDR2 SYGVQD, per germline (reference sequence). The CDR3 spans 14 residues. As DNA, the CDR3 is TGCGCCAGCAGTGAGGGCCAGGGTAAGAATGAGCAGTTCTTC. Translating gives CASSEGQGKNEQFF.

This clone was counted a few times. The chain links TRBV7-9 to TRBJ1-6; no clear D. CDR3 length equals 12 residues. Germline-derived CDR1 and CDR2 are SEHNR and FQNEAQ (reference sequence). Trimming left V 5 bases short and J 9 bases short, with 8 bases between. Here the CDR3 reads CASSVFGSPLHF. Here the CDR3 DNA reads TGTGCCAGCAGCGTGTTCGGTTCACCCCTCCACTTT.

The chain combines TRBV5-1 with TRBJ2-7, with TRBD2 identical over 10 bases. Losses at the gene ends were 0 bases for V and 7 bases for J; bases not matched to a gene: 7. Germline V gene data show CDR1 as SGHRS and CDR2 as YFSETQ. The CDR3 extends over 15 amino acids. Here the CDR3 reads CASSLGLAGAQEQYF. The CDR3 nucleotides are TGCGCCAGCAGCTTGGGGCTAGCGGGGGCCCAAGAGCAGTACTTC.

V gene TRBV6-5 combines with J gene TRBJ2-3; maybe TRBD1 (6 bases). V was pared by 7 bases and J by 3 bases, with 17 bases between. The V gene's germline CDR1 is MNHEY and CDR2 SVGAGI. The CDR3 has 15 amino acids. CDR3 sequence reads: CASKGSGARTDTQYF. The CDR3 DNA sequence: TGTGCCAGCAAGGGTTCAGGGGCTCGGACAGATACGCAGTATTTT.

CDR3 nucleotides: TGTGCCAGCAGTGGGGCTCAGGCGAGGAAACTGTTTTTT. Translation: CASSGAQARKLFF. The rearrangement links TRBV25-1 to TRBJ1-4; D call uncertain. The germline V gene encodes CDR1 MGHDK and CDR2 SYGVNS. This CDR3 has 13 amino acids. Trimming took off 4 bases at V and 11 bases at J, with 14 bases between the two ends.

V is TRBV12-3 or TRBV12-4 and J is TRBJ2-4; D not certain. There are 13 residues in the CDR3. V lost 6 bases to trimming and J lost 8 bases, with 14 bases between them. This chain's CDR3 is CASSSGRMDIQYF. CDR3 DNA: TGTGCCAGCAGCTCGGGCCGGATGGACATTCAGTACTTC.

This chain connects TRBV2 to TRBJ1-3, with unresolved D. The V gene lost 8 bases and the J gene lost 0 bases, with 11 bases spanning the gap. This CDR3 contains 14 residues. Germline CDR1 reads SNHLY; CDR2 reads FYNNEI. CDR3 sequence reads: CASGASHSGNTIYF. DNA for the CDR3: TGTGCCAGCGGTGCCAGCCACTCTGGAAACACCATATATTTT.

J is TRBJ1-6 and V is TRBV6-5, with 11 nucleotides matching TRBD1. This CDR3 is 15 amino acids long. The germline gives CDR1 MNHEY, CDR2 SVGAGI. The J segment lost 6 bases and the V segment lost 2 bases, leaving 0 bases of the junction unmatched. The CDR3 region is CASSYGTGGNSPLHF. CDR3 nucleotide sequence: TGTGCCAGCAGTTACGGGACAGGGGGTAATTCACCCCTCCACTTT.

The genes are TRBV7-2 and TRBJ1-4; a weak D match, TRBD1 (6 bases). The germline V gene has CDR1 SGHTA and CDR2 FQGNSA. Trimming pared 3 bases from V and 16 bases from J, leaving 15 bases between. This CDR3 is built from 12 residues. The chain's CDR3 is CASSLKQGRKFF. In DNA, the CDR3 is TGTGCCAGCAGCTTGAAACAGGGACGAAAGTTTTTT.

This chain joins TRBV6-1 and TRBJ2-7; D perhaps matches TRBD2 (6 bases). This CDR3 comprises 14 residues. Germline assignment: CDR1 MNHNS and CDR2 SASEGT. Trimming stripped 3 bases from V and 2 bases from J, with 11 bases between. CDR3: CASSEEGPTYEQYF. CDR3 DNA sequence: TGTGCCAGCAGTGAGGAGGGGCCCACCTACGAGCAGTACTTC.

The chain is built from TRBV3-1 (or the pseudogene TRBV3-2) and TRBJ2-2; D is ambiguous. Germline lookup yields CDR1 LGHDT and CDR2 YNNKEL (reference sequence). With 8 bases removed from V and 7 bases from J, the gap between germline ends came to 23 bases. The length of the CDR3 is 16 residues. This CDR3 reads CASGDRRADLGGELFF. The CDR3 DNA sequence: TGTGCCAGCGGGGATAGAAGGGCAGACCTGGGCGGGGAGCTGTTTTTT.